This T cell receptor (beta chain) originates from a study of CD8 T cell repertoires and HIV-1 epitope variants. For the study at large: T cells were stimulated with Twenty-five Gag and Nef peptides separately. Epitopes were three Gag families plus Nef HW9 and YT9. Study-level findings and limits: Nine antigen-specific TCR beta clonotypes were found; about six seemed cross-reactive to variants.

The CDR3 spans 12 residues. V was pared by 4 bases and J by 7 bases, with 10 bases between. Germline CDR1 reads LGHNA; CDR2 reads YNFKEQ. A remark on this clone: Antigen: not known.

TCRdb's copy holds only in-frame clones and misses some; the assay was immunoSEQ multiplex PCR. The repertoire holds approximately 3,100 clones, 55% to 75% seen once, with about 39% in the top ten. The TCR comes from a male donor with HIV. The chain uses TRBV4-2 and TRBJ1-1; D is unclear. The source material was cultured CD8+ T cells derived from PBMCs. The CDR3 loop is CASSPSGVEAFF. The CDR3 coding sequence is TGTGCCAGCAGCCCCTCTGGGGTTGAAGCTTTCTTT.